A single sample is the source of the 14 T cell receptor beta chains below, sequenced in a study of cytomegalovirus exposure and HLA in healthy donors. The study ran its PCR with 60 Vbeta and 13 Jbeta primers. Method: immunoSEQ multiplex PCR; TCRdb's copy keeps in-frame clones and lacks some. The table has roughly 170,000 clones, less than 75% seen once; the top ten hold about 1.4%. The sequenced sample was PBMCs. These TCRs come from a girl aged 10 to 17 in good health and CMV-seronegative.

The chain combines TRBV5-1 with TRBJ2-1; possibly TRBD2 for D (5 bases). CDR1 SGHRS and CDR2 YFSETQ come from the germline V gene. The CDR3 consists of 15 residues. Trimming removed 4 bases at V and 4 bases at J, with 15 bases between. CDR3 sequence (DNA): TGCGCCAGCAGCACCGGGGATTTGGGGTACAATGAGCAGTTCTTC. Protein sequence: CASSTGDLGYNEQFF.

The chain uses TRBV7-9 and TRBJ2-3; TRBD2 agrees at 9 bases. Germline-derived CDR1 and CDR2 are SEHNR and FQNEAQ (reference sequence). This CDR3 comprises 15 residues. The V and J ends lost 8 bases and 7 bases, in that order; junction bases with no gene match: 13. Here the CDR3 reads CASFRGGGAPHTQYF. CDR3 nucleotide sequence: TGTGCCAGCTTCCGAGGCGGGGGGGCCCCACATACGCAGTATTTT. Looking up the rest from reference TRBV7-9 and TRBJ2-3 gives the full variable domain: DTGVSQNPRHKITKRGQNVTFRCDPISEHNRLYWYRQTLGQGPEFLTYFQNEAQLEKSRLLSDRFSAERPKGSFSTLEIQRTEQGDSAMYLCASFRGGGAPHTQYFGPGTRLTVL.

This sequence joins TRBV7-6 and TRBJ1-4; no firm D call. Germline lookup yields CDR1 SGHVS and CDR2 FNYEAQ. CDR3 length: 15 residues. V lost 1 base and J lost 5, with 11 bases in between. The CDR3 protein is CASSLGEGENEKLFF. The CDR3 DNA reads as TGTGCCAGCAGCTTAGGGGAGGGAGAGAATGAAAAACTGTTTTTT.

This rearrangement joins TRBV5-1 to TRBJ1-2; 12 positions agree with TRBD1. V was clipped by 4 bases and J by 4 bases; unmatched bases: 8. CDR3 length: 16 residues. CDR1 is SGHRS and CDR2 is YFSETQ in the germline V gene. DNA of the CDR3: TGCGCCAGCAGCATGGGACAGGGGGCGCCGTCCTATGGCTACACCTTC. Amino acid sequence: CASSMGQGAPSYGYTF.

The chain is built from TRBV5-1 and TRBJ2-1; D call uncertain. CDR3 size: 16 residues. The V end was cut by 4 bases, the J end by 6 bases, with 20 bases between. Germline CDR1 is SGHRS and CDR2 is YFSETQ. The CDR3 DNA reads as TGCGCCAGCAGCCCCCTAGGCGGTACCCTAGTCAATGAGCAGTTCTTC. Its translation is CASSPLGGTLVNEQFF.

This sequence joins TRBV7-9 and TRBJ2-7, with D possibly matching TRBD2 (5 bases). The V end was cut by 3 bases, the J end by 2 bases, with 11 bases between. There are 14 residues in the CDR3. From germline, CDR1 is SEHNR and CDR2 FQNEAQ (reference sequence). The CDR3 nucleotides are TGTGCCAGCAGCTTTATCGGGGAGACCTACGAGCAGTACTTC. Protein sequence: CASSFIGETYEQYF.

This rearrangement joins TRBV9 to TRBJ2-2; a weak D match, TRBD2 (5 bases). The CDR3 is 14 residues long. CDR1 is SGDLS, CDR2 YYNGEE, per germline. The V gene lost 1 base and the J gene lost 2 bases, with 6 bases spanning the gap. Here the CDR3 DNA reads TGTGCCAGCAGCGTAAGCGGTAACACCGGGGAGCTGTTTTTT. Amino acid sequence: CASSVSGNTGELFF.

The chain is built from TRBV15 and TRBJ2-5; weak D call: TRBD1 (6 bases). CDR3 size: 15 residues. CDR1 is LNHNV, CDR2 YYDKDF, per germline (reference sequence). The V end lost 0 bases, the J end lost 4 bases, and 12 bases lay between the germline ends. The CDR3 nucleotides are TGTGCCACCAGCAGAGATCCAGGGGCTGGAGAGACCCAGTACTTC. Residues: CATSRDPGAGETQYF.

A remark on this clone: A read error may produce the germline difference seen at one junction end. The V call is TRBV7-3, the J call TRBJ1-2; D is unresolved. This CDR3 has 12 amino acids. Germline lookup yields CDR1 SGHTA and CDR2 FQGTGA. CDR3 in DNA: TGTGGCTCGCACCAAGCTAACTATGGCCACACCTTC. Translating it yields CGSHQANYGHTF.

This clone came up a few times. A read error may produce the germline difference seen at one junction end. The chain employs TRBV7-7 and TRBJ2-5, with D tentatively TRBD1 (5 bases). The CDR3 loop spans 15 amino acids. Germline V CDR1 and CDR2: SSHAT, FNYEAQ (reference sequence). CDR3 bases: TGTGCTAGCAGCTTAAACCAGGGTTCCCAAGAGACCCAGTACTTC. Protein product: CASSLNQGSQETQYF.

This clone was seen a handful of times. The rearrangement links TRBV12-5 to TRBJ1-2; possibly TRBD1 for D (6 bases). The V end lost 0 bases, the J end lost 2 bases, and 37 bases lay between the germline ends. Germline lookup yields CDR1 LGHNT and CDR2 FRNRAP. This CDR3 contains 24 residues. In DNA, the CDR3 is TGTGCTAGTGGTTTGGTAACATGGGGCGGACAGTCTGGATCGGAGTCCTTCATAAACTATGGCTACACCTTC. Protein: CASGLVTWGGQSGSESFINYGYTF.

V gene TRBV5-1 combines with J gene TRBJ2-3; D unclear. This CDR3 comprises 14 residues. Trimming took off 1 base at V and 1 base at J, with 7 bases between the two ends. Germline V CDR1 and CDR2: SGHRS, YFSETQ. The CDR3, as DNA: TGCGCCAGCAGCTTGTCTCGGGGCACAGATACGCAGTATTTT. Translating gives CASSLSRGTDTQYF.

V usage is TRBV5-1 and J usage is TRBJ2-5; the D is unclear. The V end lost 0 bases, the J end lost 2 bases, and 5 bases lay between the germline ends. The CDR3 sequence is 13 residues long. CDR1 is SGHRS and CDR2 is YFSETQ in the germline V gene. The CDR3 reads CASSLGSQETQYF. The CDR3 nucleotides are TGCGCCAGCAGCTTGGGCAGTCAAGAGACCCAGTACTTC. Based on the CDR3 plus reference TRBV5-1 and TRBJ2-5, the full variable domain is KAGVTQTPRYLIKTRGQQVTLSCSPISGHRSVSWYQQTPGQGLQFLFEYFSETQRNKGNFPGRFSGRQFSNSRSEMNVSTLELGDSALYLCASSLGSQETQYFGPGTRLLVL.

The chain is built from TRBV5-1 and TRBJ1-1; 7 nucleotides agree with TRBD1. Germline values: CDR1 SGHRS, CDR2 YFSETQ. The CDR3 is 15 amino acids. J was trimmed by 2 bases and V by 7 bases; bases with no gene match: 11. The chain's CDR3 is CASSGQIRTNTEAFF. The CDR3 DNA follows: TGCGCCAGCTCGGGACAGATAAGAACAAACACTGAAGCTTTCTTT.